This T cell receptor beta chain came from a study of T cell responses to AZD1222 COVID-19 vaccine. Study observations and caveats: Only 5 to 7 AZD1222 recipients were seropositive at baseline. As reported, nearly half of all spike-specific TCRs target variant regions that are unmutated.

The protocol was immunoSEQ multiplex PCR, while the TCRdb copy is restricted to in-frame clones and leaves out a portion. Of more than 150,000 clones in the sample, around 90% were seen once. About this clone: Antigen unknown.

The CDR3 has 14 residues. In germline, CDR1 is SEHNR, CDR2 FQNEAQ (reference sequence). The V and J ends lost 2 bases and 5 bases respectively, with 12 bases between them. This chain links TRBV7-9 with TRBJ1-1; no definite D call. The sequence was collected from an adult who received the AZD1222 COVID-19 vaccine. Specimen: peripheral blood, collected 28 days after the second AZD1222 dose. CDR3 region: CASSLTMDLTEAFF. The DNA for the CDR3 is TGTGCCAGCAGCTTAACAATGGATCTGACTGAAGCTTTCTTT.